These 9 T cell receptor beta chains were all obtained from the same sample, sequenced in a study of blood T cell repertoires in COVID-19. Some clones are missing from TCRdb's copy, which holds only in-frame ones; the method was immunoSEQ multiplex PCR. The repertoire holds about 160,000 clones, with about four fifths as singletons. The material sequenced was peripheral blood. These receptors came from a woman older than 75 with acute or convalescent COVID-19.

This clone showed up just once. The rearrangement joins TRBV28 to TRBJ2-1; 16 bases agree with TRBD2. CDR1 is MDHEN, CDR2 SYDVKM, per germline. The trim removed 6 bases at V and 3 bases at J, leaving 11 bases unmatched. CDR3 length: 19 amino acids. CDR3 sequence (DNA): TGTGCCAGCAGCATACTGGGACTAGCGGGAGGGCCGCTCTACAATGAGCAGTTCTTC. Translated: CASSILGLAGGPLYNEQFF. Supplemented by reference TRBV28 and TRBJ2-1, the full variable domain reads DVKVTQSSRYLVKRTGEKVFLECVQDMDHENMFWYRQDPGLGLRLIYFSYDVKMKEKGDIPEGYSVSREKKERFSLILESASTNQTSMYLCASSILGLAGGPLYNEQFFGPGTRLTVL.

The genes are TRBV28 and TRBJ2-5, with no clear D. This CDR3 has 15 amino acids. Germline assignment: CDR1 MDHEN and CDR2 SYDVKM. The V end lost 7 bases, the J end lost 4 bases, and 19 bases lay between the germline ends. DNA for the CDR3: TGTGCCAGCACTTTCTACGGTCTTCCCGGAGAGACCCAGTACTTC. It encodes CASTFYGLPGETQYF.

The chain carries TRBV12-3 or TRBV12-4 and TRBJ1-1, with 7 bases that match TRBD1. The CDR3 spans 13 residues. V was pared by 7 bases and J by 1 base, with 3 bases of the junction left unmatched. Here the CDR3 DNA reads TGTGCCAGCACTAACAGGGGGAACACTGAAGCTTTCTTT. It yields the protein CASTNRGNTEAFF.

This clone occurred a few times. The V gene is TRBV6-5, the J gene TRBJ1-2; TRBD1 might be the D (5 bases). The CDR3 consists of 14 residues. With 7 bases removed from V and 4 bases from J, the gap between germline ends came to 16 bases. CDR1 and CDR2 (germline): MNHEY, SVGAGI. In nucleotides, the CDR3 is TGTGCCAGCACCCTGGGGGGGGAAAGCTATGGCTACACCTTC. This translates into CASTLGGESYGYTF.

This chain uses TRBV5-1 with TRBJ1-4; D perhaps matches TRBD1 (6 bases). Per germline, CDR1 SGHRS and CDR2 YFSETQ. Trimming took off 1 base at V and 2 bases at J, with 21 bases between the two ends. This CDR3 contains 19 residues. The CDR3 DNA reads TGCGCCAGCAGCTTGTTGCCCCAGGGGTCCCTTATCACTAATGAAAAACTGTTTTTT. It codes for CASSLLPQGSLITNEKLFF.

V and J are TRBV2 and TRBJ1-2, with D tentatively TRBD1 (5 bases). This CDR3 comprises 15 residues. The V end lost 6 bases, the J end lost 4 bases, and 18 bases lay between the germline ends. From germline, CDR1 is SNHLY and CDR2 FYNNEI. The DNA of the CDR3 is TGTGCCAGCAGCGGGGGGAACTTGATCTCCTATGGCTACACCTTC. Amino acid sequence: CASSGGNLISYGYTF.

The chain joins TRBV29-1 to TRBJ1-2, with TRBD1 matching over 7 bases. The germline CDR1 and CDR2 sequences are SQVTM and ANQGSEA. The V gene end was trimmed by 6 bases and the J gene end by 8 bases; junction bases not matched to a gene: 9. CDR3 size: 12 residues. Here the CDR3 reads CSVPGTVGGYTF. The CDR3 DNA sequence: TGCAGCGTGCCCGGGACAGTCGGAGGCTACACCTTC.

This sequence joins TRBV28 and TRBJ2-1, with 8 nucleotides matching TRBD2. This CDR3 is 17 amino acids long. Per the germline V gene, CDR1 is MDHEN and CDR2 is SYDVKM. The V and J ends lost 5 bases and 4 bases, in that order; junction bases with no gene match: 13. CDR3 sequence (DNA): TGTGCCAGCAGTCCATCTTTTCTAGCGGGCCGTTACAATGAGCAGTTCTTC. It codes for CASSPSFLAGRYNEQFF.

The chain's CDR3 is CASSLASSGASYEQYF. CDR3 DNA sequence: TGCGCCAGCAGCTTGGCCTCTAGCGGGGCTTCCTACGAGCAGTACTTC. V and J are TRBV5-1 and TRBJ2-7; 9 nucleotides agree with TRBD2. Germline loops: CDR1 SGHRS, CDR2 YFSETQ. The CDR3 covers 16 residues. Trimming removed 0 bases from V and 1 base from J; junction bases left unmatched: 5.